Detailed here is one TCR beta chain. This sample was taken from a study of blood T cell repertoires in COVID-19. Study information: The United States, Italy and Spain were the sources of the acute and convalescent COVID-19 samples.

Seattle participants joined during active infection and were tracked over time. This CDR3 has 14 amino acids. The junction had 11 bases not matched to a gene; V was cut back by 5 bases and J by 8 bases. Looked up from germline, CDR1 is SGHRS and CDR2 is YFSETQ. TCRdb's copy holds only in-frame clones and misses some; the assay was immunoSEQ multiplex PCR. The table includes under 400,000 clones, 90% detected once. The chain uses TRBV5-1 and TRBJ1-2; TRBD1 matches 8 bases. The TCR sequence derives from a woman aged 25 to 39 with COVID-19, enrolled during active disease. Sample: peripheral blood. The CDR3 sequence: CASSPDRGVIGYTF. In DNA, the CDR3 is TGCGCCAGCAGTCCTGACAGGGGCGTGATCGGCTACACCTTC.